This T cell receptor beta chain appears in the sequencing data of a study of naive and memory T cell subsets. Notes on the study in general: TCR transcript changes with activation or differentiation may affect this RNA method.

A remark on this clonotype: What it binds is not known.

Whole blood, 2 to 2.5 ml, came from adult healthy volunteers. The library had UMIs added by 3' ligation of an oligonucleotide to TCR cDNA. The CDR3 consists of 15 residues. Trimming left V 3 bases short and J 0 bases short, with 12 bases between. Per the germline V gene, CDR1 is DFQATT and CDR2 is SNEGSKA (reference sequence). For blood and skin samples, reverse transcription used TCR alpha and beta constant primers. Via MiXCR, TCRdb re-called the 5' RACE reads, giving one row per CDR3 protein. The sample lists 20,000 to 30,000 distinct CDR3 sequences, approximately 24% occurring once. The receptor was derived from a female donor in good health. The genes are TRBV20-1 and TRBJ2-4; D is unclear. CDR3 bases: TGCAGTGCTAGCCCGACTGTACTAGCCAAAAACATTCAGTACTTC. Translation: CSASPTVLAKNIQYF.